The rows below give T cell receptor beta chains drawn from one sample of a study of blood T cells in healthy people across ages. Using its own MiXCR run on the 5' RACE reads, TCRdb lists one record per CDR3 protein. This sample yields 580,000 or so distinct CDR3 sequences, of which under 55% are seen a single time; about 26% belongs to the top ten. The sample was blood. Receptor source: a man older than 75 in good health. CDR3s include the opening cysteine and the closing phenylalanine or tryptophan. The D gene is left open where the match is weak. Rows may omit the clone size; those that give it use once, few, many or a size class.

v_gene: TRBV7-2; abundance: NA; d_gene: TRBD1; j_gene: TRBJ2-7; CDR3nt: TGTGCCTGCAGCCTAGCCGGGACAGGATACTACGAGCAGTACTTC; CDR3aa: CACSLAGTGYYEQYF
v_gene: TRBV20-1; abundance: NA; d_gene: NA; j_gene: TRBJ2-3; CDR3nt: TGCAGTGCTAGGGCGGAGAGCACAGATACGCAGTATTTT; CDR3aa: CSARAESTDTQYF
v_gene: TRBV7-3; abundance: NA; d_gene: NA; j_gene: TRBJ2-2; CDR3nt: TGTGCCAGCAGCTTAACTGGGAGTGTATCCACCGGGGAGCTGTTTTTT; CDR3aa: CASSLTGSVSTGELFF
v_gene: TRBV12-5; abundance: NA; d_gene: TRBD1; j_gene: TRBJ2-7; CDR3nt: TGTGCTAGTGGTAGGGACAGGCCACCTTACGAGCAGTACTTC; CDR3aa: CASGRDRPPYEQYF
v_gene: TRBV6-1; abundance: NA; d_gene: NA; j_gene: TRBJ2-1; CDR3nt: TGTGCCAGCAGTCAGTACAAGGGCTCCTACAATGAGCAGTTCTTC; CDR3aa: CASSQYKGSYNEQFF
v_gene: TRBV5-1; abundance: NA; d_gene: NA; j_gene: TRBJ2-3; CDR3nt: TGCGCCAGCAGCTTCGGACAGAACACAGATACGCAGTATTTT; CDR3aa: CASSFGQNTDTQYF
v_gene: TRBV2; abundance: NA; d_gene: NA; j_gene: TRBJ2-5; CDR3nt: TGTGCCAGTACCCCGACTAGGATCCAAGAGACCCAGTACTTC; CDR3aa: CASTPTRIQETQYF
v_gene: TRBV12-3/TRBV12-4; abundance: NA; d_gene: NA; j_gene: TRBJ2-5; CDR3nt: TGTGCCAGCAGTCAAACTAGAGGCGGTCACGAGACCCAGTACTTC; CDR3aa: CASSQTRGGHETQYF
v_gene: TRBV2; abundance: NA; d_gene: NA; j_gene: TRBJ2-4; CDR3nt: TGTGCCAGCAGTGCCCCGGACTGGGAAAACATTCAGTACTTC; CDR3aa: CASSAPDWENIQYF
v_gene: TRBV7-2; abundance: NA; d_gene: TRBD2; j_gene: TRBJ2-3; CDR3nt: TGTGCCAGCAGCTTAGGATATGGAGCGGGGGGTCGCACAGATACGCAGTATTTT; CDR3aa: CASSLGYGAGGRTDTQYF
v_gene: TRBV5-1; abundance: few; d_gene: TRBD1; j_gene: TRBJ2-6; CDR3nt: TGCGCCAGCAGCTTACCTACAGGGGCTGGGGCCAACGTCCTGACTTTC; CDR3aa: CASSLPTGAGANVLTF
v_gene: TRBV24-1; abundance: NA; d_gene: NA; j_gene: TRBJ1-5; CDR3nt: TGTGCCACCAGTGGCCACAGGGACCCGCCCGGGCCCCAGCATTTT; CDR3aa: CATSGHRDPPGPQHF
v_gene: TRBV7-9; abundance: few; d_gene: NA; j_gene: TRBJ2-5; CDR3nt: TGTGCCAGCAGCTTTGGCCAGTTCCAAGAGACCCAGTACTTC; CDR3aa: CASSFGQFQETQYF
v_gene: TRBV27; abundance: NA; d_gene: NA; j_gene: TRBJ2-7; CDR3nt: TGTGCCAGCAGTTGGTACAGGGAAGGCGAGCAGTACTTC; CDR3aa: CASSWYREGEQYF
v_gene: TRBV10-3; abundance: NA; d_gene: TRBD2; j_gene: TRBJ2-7; CDR3nt: TGTGCCATCAGGCTAGCGGGAGGAGTAAATGAGCAGTACTTC; CDR3aa: CAIRLAGGVNEQYF
v_gene: TRBV7-2; abundance: once; d_gene: NA; j_gene: TRBJ2-2; CDR3nt: TGTGCCAGCAGCTTAGCTGGCAGCCGGTCAGCCGGGGAGCTGTTTTTT; CDR3aa: CASSLAGSRSAGELFF
v_gene: TRBV18; abundance: NA; d_gene: NA; j_gene: TRBJ2-4; CDR3nt: TGTGCCAGCTCCCACGAGGTTGGGCCGGACATTCAGTACTTC; CDR3aa: CASSHEVGPDIQYF
v_gene: TRBV7-2; abundance: few; d_gene: NA; j_gene: TRBJ2-5; CDR3nt: TGTGCCAGCAGCTTAGAGACGGGAAGGCAGACCCAGTACTTC; CDR3aa: CASSLETGRQTQYF
v_gene: TRBV29-1; abundance: NA; d_gene: NA; j_gene: TRBJ2-2; CDR3nt: TGCAGCGTTGAAGATCAAGGGGTCGGGGAGCTGTTTTTT; CDR3aa: CSVEDQGVGELFF
v_gene: TRBV7-2; abundance: few; d_gene: TRBD2; j_gene: TRBJ2-7; CDR3nt: TGTGCCAGCAGCTCGAGGACTAGCGGGCCCTACGAGCAGTACTTC; CDR3aa: CASSSRTSGPYEQYF
v_gene: TRBV20-1; abundance: NA; d_gene: TRBD2; j_gene: TRBJ2-3; CDR3nt: TGCAGTGCTAGACTTAGCGGGAGGGGAGATACGCAGTATTTT; CDR3aa: CSARLSGRGDTQYF
v_gene: TRBV5-1; abundance: NA; d_gene: TRBD2; j_gene: TRBJ2-5; CDR3nt: TGCGCTAGCAGCCGGACTAGCGGGTCGCGAGAGACCCAGTACTTC; CDR3aa: CASSRTSGSRETQYF
v_gene: TRBV7-2; abundance: few; d_gene: TRBD2; j_gene: TRBJ2-1; CDR3nt: TGTGCCAGCAGCTTAGCGAGTTCAGCGGGAGTGAAGAGGGAGCAGTTCTTC; CDR3aa: CASSLASSAGVKREQFF
v_gene: TRBV20-1; abundance: few; d_gene: NA; j_gene: TRBJ1-1; CDR3nt: TGCAGTGCTAGGGGAGAAGTTAGCACTGAAGCTTTCTTT; CDR3aa: CSARGEVSTEAFF
v_gene: TRBV7-6; abundance: NA; d_gene: NA; j_gene: TRBJ2-3; CDR3nt: TGTGCCAGCAGCGGCCTTACAGGGTCCGATACGCAGTATTTT; CDR3aa: CASSGLTGSDTQYF
v_gene: TRBV7-6; abundance: few; d_gene: NA; j_gene: TRBJ2-7; CDR3nt: TGTGCCAGCAGCCCTGACAACCTCCTTCCCTACGAGCAGTACTTC; CDR3aa: CASSPDNLLPYEQYF
v_gene: TRBV7-2; abundance: few; d_gene: TRBD1; j_gene: TRBJ2-7; CDR3nt: TGTGCCAGCAGCTTAGGCGGGACAGGGGGCGTCTACGAGCAGTACTTC; CDR3aa: CASSLGGTGGVYEQYF
v_gene: TRBV12-3/TRBV12-4; abundance: NA; d_gene: NA; j_gene: TRBJ2-5; CDR3nt: TGTGCCAGCAGCATTTTACAGGAAGAGACCCAGTACTTC; CDR3aa: CASSILQEETQYF
v_gene: TRBV3-1; abundance: NA; d_gene: TRBD1; j_gene: TRBJ2-7; CDR3nt: TGTGCCAGCAGCCTCTCCGGTACAGGGGCCTACGAGCAGTACTTC; CDR3aa: CASSLSGTGAYEQYF
v_gene: TRBV4-2; abundance: NA; d_gene: NA; j_gene: TRBJ1-2; CDR3nt: TGTGCCAGCAGCCAAGATAGGGGACGAAACTATGGCTACACCTTC; CDR3aa: CASSQDRGRNYGYTF
v_gene: TRBV20-1; abundance: once; d_gene: TRBD1; j_gene: TRBJ2-7; CDR3nt: TGCAGTGCTAGAGTACAGGGGGCGAGGGACGAGCAGTACTTC; CDR3aa: CSARVQGARDEQYF
v_gene: TRBV7-3; abundance: NA; d_gene: TRBD1; j_gene: TRBJ2-3; CDR3nt: TGTGCCAGCAGCTGCATGGGACAGCGCACAGATACGCAGTATTTT; CDR3aa: CASSCMGQRTDTQYF
v_gene: TRBV11-2; abundance: NA; d_gene: NA; j_gene: TRBJ2-3; CDR3nt: TGTGCCAGCAGCGTAGGCCGAGGCACAGATACGCAGTATTTT; CDR3aa: CASSVGRGTDTQYF
v_gene: TRBV6-1; abundance: few; d_gene: NA; j_gene: TRBJ1-2; CDR3nt: TGTGCCAGCAGTGAAGGGAGAGAATATGGCTACACCTTC; CDR3aa: CASSEGREYGYTF
v_gene: TRBV7-2; abundance: few; d_gene: NA; j_gene: TRBJ2-3; CDR3nt: TGTGCCAGCAGCTTAAGTGCCCCTCTGGCAGATACGCAGTATTTT; CDR3aa: CASSLSAPLADTQYF
v_gene: TRBV24-1; abundance: NA; d_gene: TRBD1; j_gene: TRBJ2-3; CDR3nt: TGTGCCACCAAAGACAGGGGTGGTACGCAGTATTTT; CDR3aa: CATKDRGGTQYF
v_gene: TRBV12-3/TRBV12-4; abundance: NA; d_gene: TRBD2; j_gene: TRBJ2-3; CDR3nt: TGTGCCAGCAGTTTAGACGTTAGCGGGAACACAGATACGCAGTATTTT; CDR3aa: CASSLDVSGNTDTQYF
v_gene: TRBV7-2; abundance: few; d_gene: NA; j_gene: TRBJ2-1; CDR3nt: TGTGCCAGCAGCCCCCCCGGCAGGGGCTACAATGAGCAGTTCTTC; CDR3aa: CASSPPGRGYNEQFF
v_gene: TRBV6-5; abundance: NA; d_gene: NA; j_gene: TRBJ2-7; CDR3nt: TGTGCCAGCAGTGGCACAGGCCGGGGTTCCTACGAGCAGTACTTC; CDR3aa: CASSGTGRGSYEQYF
v_gene: TRBV5-1; abundance: NA; d_gene: TRBD1; j_gene: TRBJ2-5; CDR3nt: TGCGCCAGCAGCTTGGCCAGGGGGACCAAAGAGACCCAGTACTTC; CDR3aa: CASSLARGTKETQYF